The clone carrying this T cell receptor beta chain turned up a few times. The target antigen is unknown. The sample is drawn from a study of T cell repertoires in cytomegalovirus infection. Study-wide background: As its CMV epitopes, the study selected recently identified HLA-C-restricted and well-studied HLA-B-restricted targets. An indication of both CMV infection and matching HLA type came from public TCR beta signatures. General observations from the study: Clonotypes of TCR beta that were HLA-C-restricted and CMV-specific dominated the ex vivo response. CMV carriers having the relevant HLA were flagged by cumulative public TCR beta family frequency.

TCRdb reprocessed the reads with MiXCR, giving one entry per CDR3 protein. The top ten hold about 18% of the sample, which has 680,000 or so distinct CDR3 sequences, 33% seen once. CDR1 DFQATT and CDR2 SNEGSKA come from the germline V gene (reference sequence). The V and J ends lost 3 bases and 3 bases, in that order; junction bases with no gene match: 2. CDR3 length equals 14 residues. The sequence came from a human donor in good health (CMV status not recorded). Some clones in this sample may be carry-over from other donors' samples. The chain uses TRBV20-1 and TRBJ2-1; 10 nucleotides match TRBD2. The sample in question was cultured PBMCs, obtained from culture after CMV antigen stimulation. CDR3 region: CSASRTSGYNEQFF. The CDR3 nucleotides read TGCAGTGCTAGTCGGACTAGCGGCTACAATGAGCAGTTCTTC.